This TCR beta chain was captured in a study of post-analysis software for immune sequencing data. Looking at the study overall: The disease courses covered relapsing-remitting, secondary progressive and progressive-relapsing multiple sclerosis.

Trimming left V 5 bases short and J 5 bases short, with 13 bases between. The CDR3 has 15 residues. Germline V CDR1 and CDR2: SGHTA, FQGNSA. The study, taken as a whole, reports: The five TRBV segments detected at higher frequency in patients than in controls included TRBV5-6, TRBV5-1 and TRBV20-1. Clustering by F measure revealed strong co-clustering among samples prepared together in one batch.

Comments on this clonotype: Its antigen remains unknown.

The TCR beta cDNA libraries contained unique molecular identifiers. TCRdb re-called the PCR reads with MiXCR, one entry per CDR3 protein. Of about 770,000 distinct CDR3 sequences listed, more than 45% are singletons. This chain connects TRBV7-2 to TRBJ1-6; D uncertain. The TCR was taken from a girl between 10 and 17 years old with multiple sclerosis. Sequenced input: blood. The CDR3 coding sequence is TGTGCCAGCAGCCCCAGGACGGGGAATAATTCACCCCTCCACTTT. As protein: CASSPRTGNNSPLHF.